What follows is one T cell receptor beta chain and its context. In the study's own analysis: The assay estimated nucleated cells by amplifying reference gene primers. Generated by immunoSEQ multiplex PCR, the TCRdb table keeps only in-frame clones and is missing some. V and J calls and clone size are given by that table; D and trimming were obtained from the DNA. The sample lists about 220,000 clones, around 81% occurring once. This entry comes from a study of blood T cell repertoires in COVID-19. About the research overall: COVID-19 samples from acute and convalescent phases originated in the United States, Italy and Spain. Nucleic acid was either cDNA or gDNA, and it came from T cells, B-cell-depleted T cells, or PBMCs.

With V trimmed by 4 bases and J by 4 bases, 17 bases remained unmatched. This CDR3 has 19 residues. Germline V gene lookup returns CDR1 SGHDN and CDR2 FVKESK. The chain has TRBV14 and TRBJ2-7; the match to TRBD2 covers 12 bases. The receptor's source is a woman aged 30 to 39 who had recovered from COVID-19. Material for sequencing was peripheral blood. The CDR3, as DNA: TGTGCCAGCAGCCGTACAGGGGAATCCGGGACTAGCGGGCCTTACGAGCAGTACTTC. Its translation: CASSRTGESGTSGPYEQYF.